This T cell receptor beta chain was sequenced during a study of memory CD4+ T cells and cytomegalovirus serostatus. Study outcomes and limitations: Suggested: most of the CMV-linked TCR signature lies in CD4+ memory cells.

With respect to this clone: Its antigen remains unknown.

V lost 2 bases and J lost 5; bases outside the gene matches: 4. The CDR3 runs to 15 residues. Per germline, CDR1 LGHNA and CDR2 YSLEER. The sort gate was single viable CD3+CD4+CD8-CD45RO+ cells for memory CD4+ T cells. Clones were read by immunoSEQ multiplex PCR, and TCRdb kept only the in-frame ones, dropping some. The table includes around 25,000 clones, about 70% detected once. This sequence originates from an adult in good health and CMV-seronegative. The material sequenced was memory CD4+ T cells from blood. The chain is built from TRBV4-3 and TRBJ2-5, with 11 nucleotides matching TRBD2. CDR3 DNA sequence: TGCGCCAGCAGCCAAATAGCGGGAGGGCAGGAGACCCAGTACTTC. Its translation is CASSQIAGGQETQYF.